This T cell receptor beta chain was profiled in a study of cytomegalovirus exposure and HLA in healthy donors. Study-wide points: Researchers reported in a later analysis that a missense DCLRE1C variant was tied to TCR beta V- and J-gene trimming. Published work reported that the classifier diagnosed cytomegalovirus status with high specificity and sensitivity. Data from an earlier analysis indicated that most TCR beta V segments were productive either about 87% or about 30% of the time.

Donors likely had unrecorded immune exposures despite being nominally healthy when sampled. For this clone: No antigen is known for it.

This CDR3 is built from 14 residues. Trimming cost V 3 bases and J 3 bases; bases outside gene matches: 5. The V gene's germline CDR1 is SGHTA and CDR2 FQGNSA. Primers for the PCR totalled 60 Vbeta and 13 Jbeta. The assay was immunoSEQ multiplex PCR, and TCRdb's table has in-frame clones only and misses some. The table lists 110,000 to 150,000 clones, roughly four fifths of them singletons. The clonotype originates from a woman in her forties in good health and CMV-seronegative. Specimen: PBMCs. The V and J genes are TRBV7-2 and TRBJ2-7; 7 bases map to TRBD1. The DNA for the CDR3 is TGTGCCAGCAGCTTGACAGGGTCTGACTACGAGCAGTACTTC. This sequence encodes CASSLTGSDYEQYF.